Included here is one T cell receptor beta chain sequence, with context. Looked up from germline, CDR1 is SGHNT and CDR2 is YYREEE (reference sequence). The CDR3 sequence is 15 residues long. The ends were cut back, 0 bases at V and 1 base at J, with 11 bases in the middle. The sample comes from a study of cytomegalovirus exposure and HLA in healthy donors. The PCR was carried out with 60 Vbeta primers and 13 Jbeta primers. Data came from immunoSEQ multiplex PCR; TCRdb stores just in-frame clones and leaves some out. This sample has around 210,000 clones, with around 83% found just once. The chain joins TRBV5-4 to TRBJ2-7; D possibly corresponds to TRBD1 (6 bases). What was sequenced was PBMCs. The sequence derives from a woman in her thirties or forties in good health and CMV-seronegative. DNA for the CDR3: TGTGCCAGCAGCTTGGCCCACAGGGCTTCCTACGAGCAGTACTTC. It is translated as CASSLAHRASYEQYF.